The 32 T cell receptor beta chains given below trace back to one sample, sequenced in a study of T cells in Graves' hyperthyroidism and ophthalmopathy. TCR beta CDR3 regions were amplified from RNA transcripts. The HTBI set primed first-round TCR CDR3 RT-PCR. TCRdb reprocessed the multiplex PCR reads with MiXCR, giving one entry per CDR3 protein. The table shows 550,000 to 650,000 distinct CDR3 sequences, with around 15% occurring only once. Sequenced: blood. Every receptor here comes from a woman in her thirties or forties with Graves' hyperthyroidism.

This clonotype was recorded at least ten times. The chain combines TRBV20-1 with TRBJ2-7; D is tentatively TRBD1 or TRBD2 (5 bases each). Trimming cost V 0 bases and J 6 bases, with 18 bases left between them. The CDR3 is 15 amino acids. Germline lookup yields CDR1 DFQATT and CDR2 SNEGSKA (reference sequence). The CDR3 here is CSARDFSRETGEQYF. The CDR3 DNA reads TGCAGTGCTAGAGATTTCTCCAGGGAGACGGGCGAGCAGTACTTC.

This clonotype was counted ten times or more. This chain connects TRBV6-1 to TRBJ2-3; 11 bases line up with TRBD2. CDR1 is MNHNS, CDR2 SASEGT, per germline. Trimming took 6 bases from V and 1 from J; bases not matched to a gene: 9. This CDR3 is 17 amino acids long. This chain's CDR3 is CASSGLAGKRGTDTQYF. The CDR3 DNA follows: TGTGCCAGCAGCGGACTAGCGGGCAAGAGAGGCACAGATACGCAGTATTTT.

This clonotype was observed a handful of times. The chain recombines TRBV2 with TRBJ2-4; D unclear. The CDR3 length is 15 residues. CDR1 SNHLY and CDR2 FYNNEI come from the germline V gene. The V gene lost 8 bases and the J gene lost 0 bases, with 14 bases spanning the gap. The CDR3 DNA follows: TGTGCCAGCGATCTCGACGGAATAGCCAAAAACATTCAGTACTTC. This gives the protein CASDLDGIAKNIQYF. Supplemented by reference TRBV2 and TRBJ2-4, the full variable domain reads EPEVTQTPSHQVTQMGQEVILRCVPISNHLYFYWYRQILGQKVEFLVSFYNNEISEKSEIFDDQFSVERPDGSNFTLKIRSTKLEDSAMYFCASDLDGIAKNIQYFGAGTRLSVL.

This clonotype appeared many times. The chain carries TRBV20-1 and TRBJ2-7, with 16 bases matching TRBD2. Germline V gene data show CDR1 as DFQATT and CDR2 as SNEGSKA (reference sequence). The CDR3 has 15 residues. V shed 5 bases, J shed 2 bases, and the junction held 3 bases outside the gene matches. The CDR3 nucleotides read TGCAGTGCTGGGACTAGCGGGAGGGTGCCCTACGAGCAGTACTTC. Amino acid sequence: CSAGTSGRVPYEQYF.

At least ten counts were recorded for this clonotype. CDR3 DNA sequence: TGTGCCAGCAGTTCGTTTAGCGGAACCGCCTACAATGAGCAGTTCTTC. It yields the protein CASSSFSGTAYNEQFF. This chain connects TRBV12-3 or TRBV12-4 to TRBJ2-1, with a possible D match to TRBD2 (6 bases). The ends were cut back, 4 bases at V and 2 bases at J, with 15 bases in the middle. This CDR3 region has 16 residues.

This clonotype was observed a handful of times. The chain recombines TRBV4-1 with TRBJ2-7; 8 bases map to TRBD1. Germline lookup yields CDR1 MGHRA and CDR2 YSYEKL. The length of the CDR3 is 14 residues. After removal of 1 base from V and 4 bases from J, the junction contained 3 bases not matched to a gene. The CDR3 DNA sequence: TGCGCCAGCAGCCAAGGGACAGGGACTTACGAGCAGTACTTC. Its protein product is CASSQGTGTYEQYF.

In its sample, this clonotype was seen a few times. The chain joins TRBV20-1 to TRBJ2-2; TRBD2 is a possible D gene (5 bases). The CDR3 has 15 residues. V lost 0 bases to trimming and J lost 1 base, with 9 bases between them. Germline V CDR1 and CDR2: DFQATT, SNEGSKA (reference sequence). The CDR3 region has the DNA TGCAGTGCTAGAGATAGGACTTGGAACACCGGGGAGCTGTTTTTT. It translates to CSARDRTWNTGELFF.

The sample holds many counts of this clonotype. The genes are TRBV7-8 and TRBJ2-7; the D gene is possibly TRBD2 (5 bases). The germline V gene encodes CDR1 SGHVS and CDR2 FQNEAQ. CDR3 size: 11 residues. V was shortened by 7 bases and J by 5 bases, with 9 bases between the two germline ends. The CDR3 here is CASNGGNEQYF. DNA for the CDR3: TGTGCCAGCAATGGAGGTAACGAGCAGTACTTC.

This clonotype was counted at least ten times. V gene TRBV7-2 combines with J gene TRBJ2-2; D not resolved. Germline V CDR1 and CDR2: SGHTA, FQGNSA. The CDR3 sequence is 16 residues long. Trimming removed 0 bases from V and 3 bases from J, with 11 bases in between. The CDR3 reads CASSLAMGSYTGELFF. The CDR3, as DNA: TGTGCCAGCAGCTTAGCGATGGGCAGTTACACCGGGGAGCTGTTTTTT.

This clonotype was picked up many times. The chain joins TRBV6-1 to TRBJ2-3, with D unresolved. Germline CDR1 MNHNS, CDR2 SASEGT. The CDR3 covers 17 residues. The ends were cut back, 6 bases at V and 0 bases at J, with 19 bases in the middle. CDR3 DNA sequence: TGTGCCAGCAGAGACTCCCTTAGACACGCTAGCACAGATACGCAGTATTTT. Its translation: CASRDSLRHASTDTQYF.

This clonotype was recorded many times. The chain joins TRBV6-1 to TRBJ2-7; TRBD1 matches 11 bases. J gave up 2 bases and V 7 bases, and 10 bases lay outside the gene matches. Per the germline V gene, CDR1 is MNHNS and CDR2 is SASEGT. The CDR3 is 16 residues long. CDR3 bases: TGTGCCAGCAACCCCCAGGGACAGGGGGGAACCTACGAGCAGTACTTC. It encodes CASNPQGQGGTYEQYF.

This clonotype occurred many times. The CDR3 spells CASSYSDLGTGFVREKLFF. The DNA for the CDR3 is TGTGCCAGCAGTTACTCGGATTTAGGGACAGGGTTTGTAAGAGAAAAACTGTTTTTT. The chain joins TRBV6-5 to TRBJ1-4, with 9 bases matching TRBD1. The CDR3 covers 19 residues. CDR1 MNHEY and CDR2 SVGAGI come from the germline V gene. With 0 bases clipped from V and 8 bases from J, the junction kept 16 bases outside the gene matches.

This clonotype was recorded at least ten times. The chain employs TRBV10-3 and TRBJ1-5, with TRBD1 matching over 7 bases. The CDR3 spans 17 residues. V was clipped by 3 bases and J by 2 bases; unmatched bases: 10. CDR1 ENHRY and CDR2 SYGVKD come from the germline V gene. The CDR3 sequence is CAISDRLNRGGNQPQHF. DNA of the CDR3: TGTGCCATCAGTGATAGATTGAACAGGGGTGGCAATCAGCCCCAGCATTTT.

This clonotype was seen a few times. This sequence joins TRBV5-1 and TRBJ2-7, with D perhaps matching TRBD2 (5 bases). Germline assignment: CDR1 SGHRS and CDR2 YFSETQ. Between the trimmed V and J ends, which lost 4 bases and 6 bases, there was a span of 23 bases. The CDR3 is made up of 16 amino acids. CDR3 protein: CASSPEYGIQPPEQYF. As DNA, the CDR3 is TGCGCCAGCAGCCCTGAATACGGGATTCAGCCTCCCGAGCAGTACTTC.

This clonotype has at least ten counts. The genes are TRBV28 and TRBJ2-5; the D gene could be TRBD1 or TRBD2 (5 bases each). The CDR3 covers 15 residues. Trimming cost V 4 bases and J 7 bases, with 19 bases left between them. Germline V gene sequence: CDR1 MDHEN, CDR2 SYDVKM. Here the CDR3 DNA reads TGTGCCAGCAGTTCTGGGGGTGTGGGGAAGGGGACCCAGTACTTC. Amino acids: CASSSGGVGKGTQYF.

This clonotype occurred many times. V is TRBV2 and J is TRBJ1-3; TRBD1 matches 7 bases. Germline CDR1 reads SNHLY; CDR2 reads FYNNEI. The CDR3 runs to 16 residues. V shed 4 bases and J 0 bases; nucleotides not matched to a gene: 6. The CDR3 nucleotides are TGTGCCAGCAGTGTTATGACAGGGACCTCTGGAAACACCATATATTTT. Its translation: CASSVMTGTSGNTIYF.

This clonotype was counted at least ten times. The rearrangement uses TRBV28 and TRBJ1-1, with 7 bases identical to TRBD1. Losses at the gene ends were 5 bases for V and 5 bases for J; bases not matched to a gene: 11. The CDR3 runs 15 residues. Germline loops: CDR1 MDHEN, CDR2 SYDVKM. The CDR3 region is CASSPQDRIVTEAFF. The CDR3 DNA reads TGTGCCAGCAGTCCCCAGGACAGGATCGTGACTGAAGCTTTCTTT.

Comment on this clonotype: A read error may explain this, as a much larger clone is one base away. V usage is TRBV3-1 and J usage is TRBJ2-3; 16 nucleotides match TRBD2. This CDR3 comprises 17 residues. Germline CDR1 and CDR2: LGHDT and YNNKEL (reference sequence). V shed 3 bases and J 4 bases; nucleotides not matched to a gene: 4. CDR3 amino acids: CASSQGTSGRVADTQYF. In nucleotides, the CDR3 is TGTGCCAGCAGCCAGGGGACTAGCGGGAGGGTCGCAGATACGCAGTATTTT.

The sample holds many counts of this clonotype. The chain is built from TRBV28 and TRBJ2-7, with unresolved D. CDR3 length: 11 amino acids. Germline V lookup: CDR1 MDHEN, CDR2 SYDVKM. Trimming cost V 10 bases and J 1 base, with 8 bases left between them. The CDR3 is CATDMSYEQYF. DNA of the CDR3: TGTGCCACCGACATGTCCTACGAGCAGTACTTC.

The rearrangement uses TRBV4-1 and TRBJ1-3; no firm D call. The CDR3 extends over 14 amino acids. V was cut by 0 bases and J by 4 bases, with 7 bases left in between. Germline values: CDR1 MGHRA, CDR2 YSYEKL. CDR3 in amino acids: CASSQEESGNTIYF. CDR3 nucleotide sequence: TGCGCCAGCAGCCAAGAGGAGTCAGGAAACACCATATATTTT.

The chain joins TRBV6-1 to TRBJ1-2; D remains unclear. The length of the CDR3 is 14 residues. V was clipped by 6 bases and J by 4 bases, with 15 bases between them. Germline V gives CDR1 MNHNS, CDR2 SASEGT. This chain's CDR3 is CASRTIQHLYGYTF. Written as DNA, the CDR3 is TGTGCCAGCAGGACTATACAACACCTCTATGGCTACACCTTC.

This clonotype was found many times. The J gene is TRBJ2-7, the V gene TRBV7-2; TRBD2 matches at 7 bases. The CDR3 has 16 amino acids. Trimming took 2 bases from V and 4 from J; bases not matched to a gene: 11. CDR1 and CDR2 from the germline V gene are SGHTA and FQGNSA. CDR3 sequence (DNA): TGTGCCAGCAGCTTAATCGCGGGAGCCTCTCTTTACGAGCAGTACTTC. Translation gives CASSLIAGASLYEQYF.

This clonotype was seen many times. CDR3 in DNA: TGCGCCAGCAGCTTCCATGGGGAAGTAACCTACGAGCAGTACTTC. As protein: CASSFHGEVTYEQYF. This chain joins TRBV5-1 and TRBJ2-7; D is unresolved. This CDR3 region has 15 residues. CDR1 and CDR2 from the germline V gene are SGHRS and YFSETQ. The germline V and J ends were trimmed by 2 bases and 2 bases, with 14 bases remaining between them.

This clonotype was observed a few times. The rearrangement uses TRBV29-1 and TRBJ2-3, with D perhaps assigned TRBD1 or TRBD2 (5 bases each). The ends were cut back, 4 bases at V and 2 bases at J, with 13 bases in the middle. The CDR3 sequence is 14 residues long. Germline CDR1 reads SQVTM; CDR2 reads ANQGSEA. The CDR3 bases are TGCAGCGTTGGGAAGGGGAGTACCACAGATACGCAGTATTTT. It codes for CSVGKGSTTDTQYF.

Many counts were recorded for this clonotype. The chain employs TRBV6-1 and TRBJ1-1; D is perhaps TRBD1 (6 bases). This CDR3 is 13 amino acids long. Per the germline V gene, CDR1 is MNHNS and CDR2 is SASEGT. The germline V and J ends were trimmed by 10 bases and 3 bases, with 15 bases remaining between them. The CDR3 region is CATTTGLYTEAFF. CDR3 in DNA: TGTGCCACCACCACAGGGCTGTACACTGAAGCTTTCTTT.

This clonotype was observed at least ten times. The chain combines TRBV28 with TRBJ2-5; possibly TRBD2 for D (5 bases). This CDR3 is 15 amino acids long. CDR1 is MDHEN, CDR2 SYDVKM, per germline. The V end was cut by 11 bases, the J end by 4 bases, with 23 bases between. CDR3 bases: TGTGCCTCCTGGCCTGCCGGGGTGGGGTTAGAGACCCAGTACTTC. Protein sequence: CASWPAGVGLETQYF.

This clonotype was observed at least ten times. This sequence joins TRBV12-3 or TRBV12-4 and TRBJ1-6; 7 nucleotides match TRBD1. The CDR3 covers 14 residues. With 4 bases clipped from V and 6 bases from J, the junction kept 3 bases outside the gene matches. This CDR3 reads CASSSGTANSPLHF. DNA for the CDR3: TGTGCCAGCAGTTCCGGGACAGCTAATTCACCCCTCCACTTT.

This clonotype was found many times. The rearrangement joins TRBV7-9 to TRBJ2-3; the D is unclear. This CDR3 is built from 14 residues. With 4 bases removed from V and 1 base from J, the gap between germline ends came to 9 bases. Looked up from germline, CDR1 is SEHNR and CDR2 is FQNEAQ (reference sequence). The CDR3 sequence is CASSYEIRTDTQYF. CDR3 bases: TGTGCCAGCAGCTACGAGATCCGCACAGATACGCAGTATTTT. The full variable domain, rest sourced from reference TRBV7-9 and TRBJ2-3, is DTGVSQNPRHKITKRGQNVTFRCDPISEHNRLYWYRQTLGQGPEFLTYFQNEAQLEKSRLLSDRFSAERPKGSFSTLEIQRTEQGDSAMYLCASSYEIRTDTQYFGPGTRLTVL.

This clonotype has at least ten counts. The J gene is TRBJ2-3, the V gene TRBV18; D call uncertain. Germline CDR1 reads KGHSH; CDR2 reads LQKENI. Trimming took 3 bases from V and 0 from J, leaving 13 bases between them. The CDR3 consists of 16 residues. CDR3 residues: CASSPPFGSSTDTQYF. The CDR3 DNA sequence: TGTGCCAGCTCACCTCCCTTTGGGTCTAGCACAGATACGCAGTATTTT.

This clonotype has only a few counts. The J gene is TRBJ2-7, the V gene TRBV27, with 9 positions matching TRBD1. The CDR3 runs 14 residues. CDR1 and CDR2 (germline): MNHEY, SMNVEV (reference sequence). The J segment lost 3 bases and the V segment lost 4 bases, leaving 4 bases of the junction unmatched. The CDR3 sequence: CASSYGTGLYEQYF. For the CDR3, the DNA is TGTGCCAGCAGTTACGGGACAGGGCTCTACGAGCAGTACTTC.

This clonotype was detected many times. The rearrangement uses TRBV3-1 and TRBJ2-3, with 15 bases aligning to TRBD2. The V gene's germline CDR1 is LGHDT and CDR2 YNNKEL (reference sequence). CDR3 length: 16 residues. The junction had 2 bases not matched to a gene; V was cut back by 3 bases and J by 4 bases. DNA of the CDR3: TGTGCCAGCAGCCACGGACTAGCGGGAGGGGCAGATACGCAGTATTTT. This translates into CASSHGLAGGADTQYF.

At least ten counts were recorded for this clonotype. V gene TRBV18 combines with J gene TRBJ2-5; D is unclear. V lost 1 base, J lost 2 bases, and 5 bases lay in between. Looked up from germline, CDR1 is KGHSH and CDR2 is LQKENI. This CDR3 has 13 amino acids. CDR3 nucleotide sequence: TGTGCCAGCTCACCACTAGAACAAGAGACCCAGTACTTC. The encoded protein is CASSPLEQETQYF. The full variable domain, its missing parts supplied by reference TRBV18 and TRBJ2-5, is NAGVMQNPRHLVRRRGQEARLRCSPMKGHSHVYWYRQLPEEGLKFMVYLQKENIIDESGMPKERFSAEFPKEGPSILRIQQVVRGDSAAYFCASSPLEQETQYFGPGTRLLVL.